The 2 T cell receptor beta chains below come from one sample, sequenced in a study of blood T cell repertoires in COVID-19 (dated by TCRdb to about 2020). The protocol used for the library was the immunoSEQ multiplex PCR assay. TCRdb obtained this table from immuneACCESS and retained in-frame rearrangements with V and J assigned. These tables miss some clones; where compared with another copy, unresolved V genes account for less than half of the shortfall, and the remainder is unexplained. The table for this sample lists a few hundred thousand clones; approximately 85% of them were counted only once. The ten largest clones represent around 0.8% of the sample. The sample consisted of peripheral blood. The receptors originated from a woman younger than 45 with acute or convalescent COVID-19.

This rearrangement joins TRBV6-4 to TRBJ2-3; 11 bases fit TRBD2. V trimming: 5 bases; J trimming: 3 bases; junction bases outside the gene matches: 7. Germline V gene data show CDR1 as MRHNA and CDR2 as SNTAGT. CDR3 length: 16 amino acids. The CDR3 is CASSPSGTSGTDTQYF. The DNA for the CDR3 is TGTGCCAGCAGTCCCAGCGGGACTAGCGGAACAGATACGCAGTATTTT.

In its sample, this clone was seen a few times. The gene calls are TRBV7-2 and TRBJ2-1; a weak D match, TRBD2 (5 bases). The V and J ends lost 3 bases and 6 bases respectively, with 9 bases between them. CDR1 is SGHTA and CDR2 is FQGNSA in the germline V gene. The CDR3 spans 13 residues. CDR3 sequence (DNA): TGTGCCAGCAGCTTGAGGGAGAGCAATGAGCAGTTCTTC. It yields the protein CASSLRESNEQFF.